The clone carrying this TCR beta chain was seen only once. What it recognizes is unknown. At one boundary the junction diverges from the germline segment, which might be a read error. Primers for the PCR totalled 60 Vbeta and 13 Jbeta. The table came from immunoSEQ multiplex PCR; TCRdb's copy has only in-frame clones and leaves some out. The table shows about 210,000 clones, with about 76% occurring only once. Among the donors, all were healthy bone marrow donors. The entry originates in a study of cytomegalovirus exposure and HLA in healthy donors. Study outcomes and limitations: HLA alleles showed associations with 16,951 TCR beta sequences in a later analysis, at a 0.05 false discovery rate. Earlier findings revealed that most TCR beta V segments proved productive either about 87% or about 30% of the time.

Sample: PBMCs. The sequence derives from a male donor in good health and CMV-seropositive.

The CDR3 region is CSSSLTLYDSGNTIYF. The CDR3 DNA reads as TGTTCCAGCAGCTTAACCCTCTACGACTCTGGAAACACCATATATTTT. The rearrangement uses TRBV7-9 and TRBJ1-3, with D unresolved. Germline CDR1 and CDR2: SEHNR and FQNEAQ (reference sequence). The CDR3 covers 16 residues.